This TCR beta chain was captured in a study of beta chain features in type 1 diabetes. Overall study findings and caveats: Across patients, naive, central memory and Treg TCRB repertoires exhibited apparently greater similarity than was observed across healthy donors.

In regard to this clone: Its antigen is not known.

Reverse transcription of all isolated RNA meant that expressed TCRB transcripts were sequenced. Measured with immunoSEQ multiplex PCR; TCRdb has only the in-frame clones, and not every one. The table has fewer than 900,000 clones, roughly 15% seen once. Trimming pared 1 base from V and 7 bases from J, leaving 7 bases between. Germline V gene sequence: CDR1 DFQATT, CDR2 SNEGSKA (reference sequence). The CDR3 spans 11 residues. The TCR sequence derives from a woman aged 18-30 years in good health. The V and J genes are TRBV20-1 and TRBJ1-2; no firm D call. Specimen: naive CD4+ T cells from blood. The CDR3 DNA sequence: TGCAGTGCTAGAGTGGATTTTGGCTACACCTTC. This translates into CSARVDFGYTF.